This section outlines one TCR beta chain sequence together with its context. The specificity of this receptor is unknown. No qualities accompany the bases; no much larger clone lies one base away. The sample is drawn from a study of cytomegalovirus exposure and HLA in healthy donors (dated 2017 in TCRdb). At the level of the whole study: An earlier analysis of under 600 of the donors reported approximately 290 Gb of sequence data and some 120 million unique TCR beta sequences from around 200 million T cells. An early release covering 550 to 650 HLA-typed donors comprised roughly 300 gigabases of sequencing data and 85 million or so unique TCR sequences. Among the roughly 400 genotyped donors, more than 70% belonged to the genetic ancestry cluster associated with self-reported Caucasian donors. The study aimed to test whether cataloging public T cell receptors could reveal signatures of past pathogen exposure. Using immunosequencing, the study profiled T cell repertoires from around 680 subjects and related those repertoires to cytomegalovirus serostatus. In addition to the first cohort of several hundred subjects, a separate validation cohort of under 150 different subjects was used. High-throughput TCR immunosequencing, statistical association of individual TCRs with disease status, and machine learning were combined to predict cytomegalovirus infection status. A later analysis re-examined previously published TCR beta repertoires from roughly 650 donors and added high-resolution HLA genotyping to investigate patterns of TCR occurrence. The later analysis used no new phenotypic data to find candidate immune exposures, relying instead on TCR beta sequences and their occurrence across donors. To decide whether each TCR beta V gene segment behaved as functional or pseudogenic, an earlier analysis of 587 of the donors relied on high-throughput TCR beta sequencing. Donor age, sex, ethnicity and CMV serostatus were compiled alongside the repertoire data. Genome-wide SNP genotypes for about 55% of the 666 donors were used in a later genetic analysis, which treated that subset as a discovery cohort. All discovery cohort repertoires had been generated using a single sequencing platform. Both class I and class II loci were covered by HLA typing, at four-digit resolution. The number of donors typed differed by locus, with roughly 620-630 for A, B, C, DRB1 and DQB1, 522 for DQA1, under 610 for DPA1, and approximately 470 for DPB1. Roughly 5 DR-DQ haplotypes were handled as single units for association and clustering because linkage in the cohort was strong. On average, approximately 250,000 unique TCR beta nucleotide sequences were sequenced per donor among 300 to 500 genotyped donors of the cohort, with roughly 18% of those sequences being non-productive.

Including cysteine and phenylalanine, the CDR3 has 14 amino acids. The DNA shown is the 42-base CDR3, in frame from base 1. Unmatched junction bases come to 4, with V trimmed by 5 bases and J by 3 bases. CDR1 and CDR2 are read off the germline V gene as SGHVS and FQNEAQ. Library generation was performed with the immunoSEQ multiplex PCR assay. The multiplex PCR relied on a mix of 60 forward primers for TCR Vbeta segments and 13 reverse primers for TCR Jbeta segments. The CDR3 region of rearranged TCR beta genes was amplified from genomic DNA with a multiplex PCR assay. The Illumina HiSeq System was used to sequence the amplified TCR beta libraries as 87-base-pair reads. The source study handled its data this way. In a later analysis, tens of millions of unique TCR beta chains were counted across the 650 to 700 repertoires, and roughly 11 million of these chains were shared by at least two donors. A nearest-neighbor algorithm error-corrected the raw reads and collapsed the reads into unique sequences, merging closely related sequences to remove PCR and sequencing errors. V, D and J gene segments were assigned by aligning CDR3 sequences to IMGT reference sequences. For a sequence to be retained, at least a six-nucleotide match to both a V gene segment and a J gene segment was required. A rearrangement was called productive if the CDR3 had no stop codons and remained in frame with V and J, and every other rearrangement was called non-productive. Following IMGT convention, CDR3 was defined as the stretch from the second conserved V-encoded cysteine up to the conserved J-encoded phenylalanine. The earlier analysis of 500 to 600 of the donors excluded sequences that lacked an unambiguous match to a single V gene segment. In an earlier analysis of around 600 of the donors, V segments were called functional above 56.7% productive rearrangements and were called segregating when the between-donor standard deviation exceeded 5%. To diagnose cytomegalovirus status from the catalog of TCR beta chain sequences, a statistical classification framework was built. V and J gene assignment, in a later analysis, came from comparing TCR nucleotide sequences with IMGT/GENE-DB human TR gene sequences. Using the TCRdist pipeline, a later analysis assigned CDR3 sequences along with most-parsimonious VDJ recombination scenarios. In a later analysis, every TCR beta chain was defined by the combination of its CDR3 amino acid sequence and its V-gene family, and reads without a unique V-gene family were dropped. As a way to deal with suspected cross-contamination and a sequencing artifact, a later analysis dropped under 600 nucleotide sequences that were highly shared and had low generation probability. In a later analysis, a clonal expansion index was calculated for each public chain from normalized within-repertoire ranks of inferred template counts. In a later analysis, generation probabilities were computed with a VDJ recombination model fitted to out-of-frame rearrangements, and the resulting probabilities were checked against IGoR. Hypergeometric tests were used in a later analysis to score TCR-TCR, TCR-HLA and TCR-CMV co-occurrence, with a repertoire-size bias correction applied to the TCR pairs. A later analysis estimated false discovery rates by permuting HLA or CMV assignments 20 times. In a later analysis, co-occurring TCRs were grouped using DBSCAN, and TCRdist sequence similarity was added for clustering within HLA-allele-positive subsets. Repertoires with fewer than 30,000 or more than 120,000 public chains were left out of co-occurrence clustering, as were about 5 repertoires with anomalous nucleotide sharing. TCRdb carries this immuneACCESS record with in-frame sequences only. Its versions omit some clonotypes, under half of them owing to an unresolved V gene in the studies checked, with the rest unexplained. Clone size and the V and J calls come from that table; the DNA yielded D and trimming. Here the sample has some 130,000 clones; 60% to 85% occur a single time. Of the sample, around 7% is held by the ten largest clones.

The cohort was made up of 500 to 800 healthy bone marrow donors. At the time of sampling, all cohort members were nominally healthy, though unrecorded immune exposures were likely present. The donor was CMV seronegative and was included in the group of 352 seronegative cohort members. A peripheral blood sample was collected from each donor, and TCR beta sequencing was performed on peripheral blood mononuclear cells. The Qiagen DNeasy Blood Extraction Kit was used to extract genomic DNA from the blood cell samples. Results and caveats for the whole study, not just this receptor: In a later analysis, the rate of TCR association differed among HLA loci, with DRB1 alleles having the most associated TCRs and HLA-C alleles having the fewest. When HLA alleles, especially DR and DQ, strongly co-occurred, TCR associations were difficult to assign to individual alleles. Most CMV-associated TCR beta chains appeared to be HLA-restricted in a later analysis, and the HLA associations seemed to be driven largely by CMV exposure. In both the original and validation cohorts, the classifier was reported to diagnose cytomegalovirus status with high specificity and sensitivity. Compared with equally common non-associated chains, HLA-associated TCR beta chains in a later analysis were more clonally expanded and had lower generation probabilities. In an earlier analysis of roughly 560 of the donors, most TCR beta V segments were observed in productive rearrangements about 90% or about 30% of the time, broadly matching IMGT annotations. In vitro tests confirmed that a few of the cytomegalovirus-associated TCR beta chains recognize cytomegalovirus antigens. According to a later genetic analysis, donors in an Asian-associated ancestry cluster had fewer N-insertions in productive TCRs than the approximately 700-donor mean. Because some donors lacked HLA typing at each locus, the association tests relied only on the typed subset. Linkage disequilibrium might explain the correlated functional status among segregating V segments, but an unknown experimental factor could not be excluded. Sequencing depth was assumed to be roughly uniform across donors in the presence/absence analyses, though that assumption may not hold. The 87-base-pair reads could not distinguish some IMGT-functional V segments, including TRBV6-2 and TRBV6-3, so those segments were excluded. For the cohort, immune exposure information was limited to CMV serostatus. Specific HLA alleles were associated with 15,000 to 20,000 TCR beta sequences at a false discovery rate of 0.05 in a later analysis. Most TCR sequences were seen in very few donors, while some public TCRs were found in many individuals. In the study, approximately 160 TCR beta chains were listed as associated with cytomegalovirus. Several of the top co-occurrence clusters appeared to be linked to parvovirus B19, influenza, CMV and Epstein-Barr virus, according to a later analysis. A group of highly shared sequence variants was considered likely to be a technical artifact of the sequencing pipeline. A further reported finding was that TCR beta sequences accurately predicted the HLA-A and HLA-B alleles for most subjects in the first cohort. In a later genetic analysis, a missense DCLRE1C variant was associated with V-gene and J-gene trimming of TCR beta chains, and the association was replicated in an independent cohort. This cohort had only TCR beta chains sequenced, and the lack of alpha or paired-chain data limited which features could be detected. The authors suggested that the approach could potentially be generalized to other disease states and immunological phenotypes. Over 15 rarely observed V segments, including chromosome 9 orphons, were excluded from the earlier analysis of about 610 of the donors because counts were too low.

Material for sequencing was PBMCs. This TCR was sampled from a young man in good health and CMV-seronegative. In this chain, TRBV7-8 is recombined with TRBJ1-5; TRBD1 aligns with 7 central bases. DNA sequence: TGTGCCAGCAGCCCGGGACAGAACAATCAGCCCCAGCATTTT. This gives the protein CASSPGQNNQPQHF.